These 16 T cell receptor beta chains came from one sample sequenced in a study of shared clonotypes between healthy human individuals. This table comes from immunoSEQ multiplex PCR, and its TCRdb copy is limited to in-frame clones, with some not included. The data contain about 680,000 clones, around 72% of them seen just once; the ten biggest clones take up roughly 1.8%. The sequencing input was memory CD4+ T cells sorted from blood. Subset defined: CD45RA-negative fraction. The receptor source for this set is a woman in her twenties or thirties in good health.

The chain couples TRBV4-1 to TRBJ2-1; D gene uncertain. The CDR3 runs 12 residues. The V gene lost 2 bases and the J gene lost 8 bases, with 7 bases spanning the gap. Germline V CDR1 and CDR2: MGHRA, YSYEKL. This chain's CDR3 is CASSQSVHEQFF. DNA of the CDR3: TGCGCCAGCAGCCAATCGGTCCATGAGCAGTTCTTC.

The CDR3 nucleotides are TGTGCCAGCAGCAGGGACCCCTCTACGAATCAGCCCCAGCATTTT. Protein: CASSRDPSTNQPQHF. The chain has TRBV11-2 and TRBJ1-5; tentatively, D is TRBD1 (5 bases). CDR1 SGHAT and CDR2 FQNNGV come from the germline V gene. The CDR3 consists of 15 residues. V was trimmed by 5 bases and J by 4 bases, leaving 15 bases between them.

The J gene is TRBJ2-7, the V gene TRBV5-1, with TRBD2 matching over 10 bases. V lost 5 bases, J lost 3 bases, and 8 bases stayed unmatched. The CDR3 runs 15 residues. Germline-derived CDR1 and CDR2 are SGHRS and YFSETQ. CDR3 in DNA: TGCGCCAGCAGAGATCGGACTAGCGGTTTCTACGAGCAGTACTTC. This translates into CASRDRTSGFYEQYF.

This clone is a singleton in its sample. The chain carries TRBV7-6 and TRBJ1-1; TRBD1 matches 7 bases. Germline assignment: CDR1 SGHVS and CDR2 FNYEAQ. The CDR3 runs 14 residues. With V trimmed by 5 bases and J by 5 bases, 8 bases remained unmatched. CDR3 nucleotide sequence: TGTGCCAGCAGCGTCGACCGACAGGGAACTGAAGCTTTCTTT. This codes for CASSVDRQGTEAFF.

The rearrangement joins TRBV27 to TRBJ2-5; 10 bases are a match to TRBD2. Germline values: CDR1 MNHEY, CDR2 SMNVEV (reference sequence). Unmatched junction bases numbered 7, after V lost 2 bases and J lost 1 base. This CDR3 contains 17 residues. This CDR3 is CASSLGIAGGPQETQYF. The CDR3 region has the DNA TGTGCCAGCAGTTTAGGTATAGCGGGAGGCCCCCAAGAGACCCAGTACTTC.

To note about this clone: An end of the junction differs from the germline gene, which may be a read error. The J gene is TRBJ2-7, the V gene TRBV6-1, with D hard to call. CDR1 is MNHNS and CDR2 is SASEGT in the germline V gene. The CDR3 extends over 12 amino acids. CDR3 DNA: TGTGCCAGCGGTGATAGATCCTACGAGCAGTACTTC. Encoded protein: CASGDRSYEQYF.

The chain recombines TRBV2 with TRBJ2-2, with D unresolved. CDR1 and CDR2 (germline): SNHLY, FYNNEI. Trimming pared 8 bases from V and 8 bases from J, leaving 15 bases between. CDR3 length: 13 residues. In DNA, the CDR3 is TGTGCCAGCGCCAACTCGATCGCGGGGGAGCTGTTTTTT. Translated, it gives CASANSIAGELFF.

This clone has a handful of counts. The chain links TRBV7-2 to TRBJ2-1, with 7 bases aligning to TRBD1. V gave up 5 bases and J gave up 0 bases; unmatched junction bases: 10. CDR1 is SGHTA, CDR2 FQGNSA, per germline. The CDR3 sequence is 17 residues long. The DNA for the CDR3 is TGTGCCAGCAGCGGAATCGGGACAGTCAGCTCCTACAATGAGCAGTTCTTC. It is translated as CASSGIGTVSSYNEQFF. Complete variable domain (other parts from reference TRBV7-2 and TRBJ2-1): GAGVSQSPSNKVTEKGKDVELRCDPISGHTALYWYRQSLGQGLEFLIYFQGNSAPDKSGLPSDRFSAERTGGSVSTLTIQRTQQEDSAVYLCASSGIGTVSSYNEQFFGPGTRLTVL.

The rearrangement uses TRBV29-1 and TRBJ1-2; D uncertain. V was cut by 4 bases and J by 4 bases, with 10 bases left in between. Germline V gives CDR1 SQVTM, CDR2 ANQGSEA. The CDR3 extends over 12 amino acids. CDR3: CSVGPHGYGYTF. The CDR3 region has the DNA TGCAGCGTTGGGCCCCACGGCTATGGCTACACCTTC.

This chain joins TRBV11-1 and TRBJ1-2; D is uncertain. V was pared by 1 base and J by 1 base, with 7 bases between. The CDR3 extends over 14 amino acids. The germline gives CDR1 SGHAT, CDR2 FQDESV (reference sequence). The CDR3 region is CASSLEGSNYGYTF. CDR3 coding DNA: TGTGCCAGCAGCTTAGAGGGCAGTAACTATGGCTACACCTTC.

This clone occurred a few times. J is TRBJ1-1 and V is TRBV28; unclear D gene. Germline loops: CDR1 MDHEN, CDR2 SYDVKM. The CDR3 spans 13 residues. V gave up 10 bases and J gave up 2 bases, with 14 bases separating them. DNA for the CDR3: TGTGCCACCGTGGGAGACGCAAACACTGAAGCTTTCTTT. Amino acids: CATVGDANTEAFF.

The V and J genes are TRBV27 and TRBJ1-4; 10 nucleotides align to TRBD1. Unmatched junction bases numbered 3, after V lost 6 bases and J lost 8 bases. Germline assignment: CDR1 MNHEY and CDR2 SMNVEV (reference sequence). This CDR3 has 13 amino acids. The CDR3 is CASRTGGAEKLFF. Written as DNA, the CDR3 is TGTGCCAGCAGGACAGGGGGCGCAGAAAAACTGTTTTTT.

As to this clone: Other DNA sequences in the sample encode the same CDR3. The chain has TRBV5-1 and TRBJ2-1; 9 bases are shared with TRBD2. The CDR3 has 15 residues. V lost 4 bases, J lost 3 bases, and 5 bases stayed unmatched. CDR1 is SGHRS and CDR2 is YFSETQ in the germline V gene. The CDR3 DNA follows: TGCGCCAGCAGCCTGGATAGCGGGAGCTACAATGAGCAGTTCTTC. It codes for CASSLDSGSYNEQFF.

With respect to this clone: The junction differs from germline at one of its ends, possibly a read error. The CDR3 here is CASREGGGLWDMEYF. CDR3 bases: TGTGCCAGCAGAGAAGGGGGTGGTTTATGGGATATGGAGTACTTC. The chain couples TRBV6-1 to TRBJ2-7, with a tentative D call TRBD1 (6 bases). Germline assignment: CDR1 MNHNS and CDR2 SASEGT. The CDR3 runs 15 residues.

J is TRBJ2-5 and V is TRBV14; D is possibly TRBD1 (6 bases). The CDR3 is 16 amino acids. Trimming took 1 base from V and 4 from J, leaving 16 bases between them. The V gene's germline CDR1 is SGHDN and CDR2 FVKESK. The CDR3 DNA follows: TGTGCCAGCAGCCAAGTAGGATTCTCAGGGGCAGAGACCCAGTACTTC. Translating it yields CASSQVGFSGAETQYF.

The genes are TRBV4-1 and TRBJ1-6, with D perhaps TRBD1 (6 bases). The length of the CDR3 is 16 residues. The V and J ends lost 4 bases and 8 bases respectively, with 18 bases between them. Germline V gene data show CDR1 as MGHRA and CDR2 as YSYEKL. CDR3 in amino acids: CASSREQNRADSPLHF. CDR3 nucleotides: TGCGCCAGCAGCCGAGAACAAAACAGGGCAGATTCACCCCTCCACTTT.